The 15 T cell receptor beta chains given below trace back to one sample, sequenced in a study of blood T cell repertoires in COVID-19. The data were produced by immunoSEQ multiplex PCR, yet TCRdb's version contains in-frame clones alone and is incomplete. The sample consists of about 66,000 clones, nearly 90% of them appearing once. Sequenced input: peripheral blood. These receptors all come from a man between 60 and 75 years old with acute or convalescent COVID-19.

This rearrangement joins TRBV4-1 to TRBJ1-3, with D unresolved. The germline gives CDR1 MGHRA, CDR2 YSYEKL. The CDR3 spans 17 residues. Trimming left V 1 base short and J 0 bases short, with 13 bases between. The DNA for the CDR3 is TGCGCCAGCAGCCAAGCCGTCGGCGGCAGCTCTGGAAACACCATATATTTT. Its translation is CASSQAVGGSSGNTIYF.

This clone was detected a few times. This rearrangement joins TRBV3-1 (or the pseudogene TRBV3-2) to TRBJ2-7, with 11 bases identical to TRBD1. Germline V gene lookup returns CDR1 LGHDT and CDR2 YNNKEL (reference sequence). This CDR3 is 15 amino acids long. With 4 bases clipped from V and 4 bases from J, the junction kept 6 bases outside the gene matches. CDR3 in DNA: TGTGCCAGCAGCCCCCCGGACAGGGGGCTATACGAGCAGTACTTC. Translated: CASSPPDRGLYEQYF.

The chain joins TRBV30 to TRBJ1-5; the match to TRBD1 covers 7 bases. The junction had 7 bases not matched to a gene; V was cut back by 2 bases and J by 3 bases. The CDR3 has 15 residues. Germline V gene sequence: CDR1 GTSNPN, CDR2 SVGIG (reference sequence). The CDR3 loop reads CAWSRTGVYNQPQHF. The CDR3 region has the DNA TGTGCCTGGAGTCGCACAGGGGTCTACAATCAGCCCCAGCATTTT.

The chain carries TRBV11-2 and TRBJ1-1, with D hard to call. Germline CDR1 is SGHAT and CDR2 is FQNNGV. Trimming stripped 5 bases from V and 1 base from J, with 17 bases between. The CDR3 covers 16 residues. Here the CDR3 reads CASSLVGRGRNTEAFF. The CDR3 DNA sequence: TGTGCCAGCAGCCTCGTGGGCCGGGGTCGGAACACTGAAGCTTTCTTT. Using reference TRBV11-2 and TRBJ1-1 for the parts outside the CDR3, the full variable domain is EAGVAQSPRYKIIEKRQSVAFWCNPISGHATLYWYQQILGQGPKLLIQFQNNGVVDDSQLPKDRFSAERLKGVDSTLKIQPAKLEDSAVYLCASSLVGRGRNTEAFFGQGTRLTVV.

The chain combines TRBV5-1 with TRBJ2-2; 8 bases agree with TRBD1. V was pared by 4 bases and J by 5 bases, with 7 bases of the junction left unmatched. Germline V gene lookup returns CDR1 SGHRS and CDR2 YFSETQ. This CDR3 has 15 amino acids. The CDR3 loop is CASSETGGYTGELFF. CDR3 DNA sequence: TGCGCCAGCAGCGAAACAGGGGGATATACCGGGGAGCTGTTTTTT.

This clone was recorded once. The genes are TRBV6-4 and TRBJ2-3; D is unclear. The germline V and J ends were trimmed by 0 bases and 2 bases, with 9 bases remaining between them. The CDR3 is made up of 15 amino acids. Germline CDR1 reads MRHNA; CDR2 reads SNTAGT. The DNA of the CDR3 is TGTGCCAGCAGTGACTCCCCCTGGCACACAGATACGCAGTATTTT. Translation: CASSDSPWHTDTQYF.

This chain uses TRBV5-6 with TRBJ1-4, with D hard to call. The CDR3 is 14 residues long. Per germline, CDR1 SGHDT and CDR2 YYEEEE. V lost 6 bases and J lost 7, with 16 bases in between. As DNA, the CDR3 is TGTGCCAGCACAACGAGGAGGATTGGTGAAAAACTGTTTTTT. It yields the protein CASTTRRIGEKLFF.

The genes are TRBV27 and TRBJ1-1; D call uncertain. The CDR3 has 16 residues. The germline V gene encodes CDR1 MNHEY and CDR2 SMNVEV (reference sequence). The V end lost 3 bases, the J end lost 0 bases, and 14 bases lay between the germline ends. In DNA form, the CDR3 reads TGTGCCAGCAGTTTCTCGGCAGGAGGATTGAACACTGAAGCTTTCTTT. Amino acid sequence: CASSFSAGGLNTEAFF.

This chain links TRBV7-9 with TRBJ1-2, with 10 bases lining up with TRBD1. V shed 2 bases, J shed 7 bases, and the junction held 7 bases outside the gene matches. CDR1 and CDR2 from the germline V gene are SEHNR and FQNEAQ (reference sequence). CDR3 length: 15 residues. The CDR3 spells CASSLLGQGGRGYTF. DNA of the CDR3: TGTGCCAGCAGCTTATTAGGACAGGGGGGACGTGGCTACACCTTC.

This chain links TRBV5-1 with TRBJ2-7; D possibly corresponds to TRBD1 (6 bases). The CDR3 has 16 residues. Trimming removed 5 bases at V and 2 bases at J, with 20 bases between. Germline V gene sequence: CDR1 SGHRS, CDR2 YFSETQ. The CDR3 loop reads CASRPAPGATAYEQYF. The CDR3 nucleotides read TGCGCCAGCAGACCCGCCCCAGGGGCCACGGCCTACGAGCAGTACTTC.

The rearrangement links TRBV6-2 or TRBV6-3 to TRBJ2-2, with D uncertain. The length of the CDR3 is 15 residues. Trimming pared 0 bases from V and 6 bases from J, leaving 11 bases between. Germline values: CDR1 MNHEY, CDR2 SVGEGT. The CDR3 nucleotides are TGTGCCAGCAGTTACTCGGTGACTTATTCCGGGGAGCTGTTTTTT. The encoded protein is CASSYSVTYSGELFF.

This clone was seen a single time. The chain couples TRBV3-1 (or the pseudogene TRBV3-2) to TRBJ1-5; D gene unclear. Germline V gene lookup returns CDR1 LGHDT and CDR2 YNNKEL (reference sequence). Trimming stripped 4 bases from V and 6 bases from J, with 10 bases between. CDR3 length: 13 amino acids. The CDR3 DNA reads TGTGCCAGCAGCCTCCTCGGAGCTCAGCCCCAGCATTTT. Encoded protein: CASSLLGAQPQHF.

The chain couples TRBV24-1 to TRBJ1-5; tentatively, D is TRBD1 (5 bases). V shed 4 bases and J shed 3 bases, with 12 bases lying between them. Germline loops: CDR1 KGHDR, CDR2 SFDVKD. The CDR3 length is 15 residues. CDR3 in amino acids: CATSDSRQPNQPQHF. The CDR3 nucleotides read TGTGCCACCAGTGACTCTCGACAGCCCAATCAGCCCCAGCATTTT.

The chain has TRBV2 and TRBJ1-1; 8 nucleotides line up with TRBD1. Germline CDR1 reads SNHLY; CDR2 reads FYNNEI. This CDR3 is 15 amino acids long. The ends lost 6 bases at V and 2 bases at J; junction bases unmatched: 8. The CDR3 DNA reads as TGTGCCAGCAGCCTTTGGGGACAGGCAAACACTGAAGCTTTCTTT. This gives the protein CASSLWGQANTEAFF.

The rearrangement uses TRBV29-1 and TRBJ1-5; D is possibly TRBD1 (5 bases). Trimming removed 4 bases at V and 4 bases at J, with 8 bases between. The CDR3 runs to 12 residues. In germline, CDR1 is SQVTM, CDR2 ANQGSEA. CDR3 in DNA: TGCAGCGTTGCAGGGTTAAATCAGCCCCAGCATTTT. Residues: CSVAGLNQPQHF.